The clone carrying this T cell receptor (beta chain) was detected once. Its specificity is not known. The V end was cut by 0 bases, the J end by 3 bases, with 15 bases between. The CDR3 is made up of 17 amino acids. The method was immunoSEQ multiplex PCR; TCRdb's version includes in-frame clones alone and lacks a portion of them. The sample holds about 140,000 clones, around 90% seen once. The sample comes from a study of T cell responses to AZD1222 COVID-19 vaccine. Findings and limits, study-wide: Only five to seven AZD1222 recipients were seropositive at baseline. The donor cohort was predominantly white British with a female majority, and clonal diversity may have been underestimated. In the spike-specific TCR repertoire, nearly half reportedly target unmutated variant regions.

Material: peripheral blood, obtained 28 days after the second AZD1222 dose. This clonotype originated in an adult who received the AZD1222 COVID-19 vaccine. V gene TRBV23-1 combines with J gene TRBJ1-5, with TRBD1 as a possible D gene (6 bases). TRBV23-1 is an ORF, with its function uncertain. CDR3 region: CASSQSVPWDTNQPQHF. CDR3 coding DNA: TGCGCCAGCAGTCAATCGGTCCCTTGGGACACCAATCAGCCCCAGCATTTT.